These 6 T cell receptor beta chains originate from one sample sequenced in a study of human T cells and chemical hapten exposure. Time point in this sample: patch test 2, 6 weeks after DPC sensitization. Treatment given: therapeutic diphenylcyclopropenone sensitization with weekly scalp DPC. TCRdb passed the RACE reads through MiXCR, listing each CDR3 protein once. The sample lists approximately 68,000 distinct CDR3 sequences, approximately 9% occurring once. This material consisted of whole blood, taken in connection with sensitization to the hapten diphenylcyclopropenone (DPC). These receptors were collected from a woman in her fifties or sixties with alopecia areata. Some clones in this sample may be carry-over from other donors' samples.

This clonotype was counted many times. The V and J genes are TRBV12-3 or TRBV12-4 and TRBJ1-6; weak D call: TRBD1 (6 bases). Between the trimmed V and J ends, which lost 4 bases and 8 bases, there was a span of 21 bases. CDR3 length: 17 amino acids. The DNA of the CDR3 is TGTGCCAGCAGTTCCGGACAGAGGAAGCGCGTTCATTCACCCCTCCACTTT. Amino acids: CASSSGQRKRVHSPLHF.

This chain's CDR3 is CASSKGVGPSTDTQYF. In DNA, the CDR3 is TGTGCCAGCAGCAAAGGGGTCGGTCCGAGCACAGATACGCAGTATTTT. The V gene is TRBV21-1, the J gene TRBJ2-3. TRBV21-1 is assigned pseudogene status. This CDR3 region has 16 residues.

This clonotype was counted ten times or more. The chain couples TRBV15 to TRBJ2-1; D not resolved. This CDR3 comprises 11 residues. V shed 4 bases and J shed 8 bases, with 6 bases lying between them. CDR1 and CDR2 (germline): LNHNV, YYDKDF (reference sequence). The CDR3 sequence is CATSKVDEQFF. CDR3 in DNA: TGTGCCACCAGCAAAGTAGATGAGCAGTTCTTC.

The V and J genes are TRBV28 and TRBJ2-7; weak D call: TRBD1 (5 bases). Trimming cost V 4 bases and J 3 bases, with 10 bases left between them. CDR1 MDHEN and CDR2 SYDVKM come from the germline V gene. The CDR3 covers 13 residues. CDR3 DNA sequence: TGTGCCAGCAGTTGGCAGGGAAACTACGAGCAGTACTTC. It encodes CASSWQGNYEQYF.

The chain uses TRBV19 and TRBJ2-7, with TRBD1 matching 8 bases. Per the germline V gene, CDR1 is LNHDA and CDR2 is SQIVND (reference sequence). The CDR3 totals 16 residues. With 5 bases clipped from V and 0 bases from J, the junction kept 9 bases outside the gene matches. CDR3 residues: CASSFAGGPNSYEQYF. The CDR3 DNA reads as TGTGCCAGTAGTTTCGCAGGGGGCCCTAACTCCTACGAGCAGTACTTC.

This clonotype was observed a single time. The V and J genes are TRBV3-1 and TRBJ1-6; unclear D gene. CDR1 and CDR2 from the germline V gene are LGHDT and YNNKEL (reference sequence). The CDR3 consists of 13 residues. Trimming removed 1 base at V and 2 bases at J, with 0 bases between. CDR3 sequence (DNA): TGTGCCAGCAGCCAAGCCTATAATTCACCCCTCCACTTT. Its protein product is CASSQAYNSPLHF. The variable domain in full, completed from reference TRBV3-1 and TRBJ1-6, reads DTAVSQTPKYLVTQMGNDKSIKCEQNLGHDTMYWYKQDSKKFLKIMFSYNNKELIINETVPNRFSPKSPDKAHLNLHINSLELGDSAVYFCASSQAYNSPLHFGNGTRLTVT.